This passage covers 27 T cell receptor beta chains from one sample sequenced in a study of cytomegalovirus exposure and HLA in healthy donors. PCR primers comprised 60 Vbeta and 13 Jbeta primers. Produced via immunoSEQ multiplex PCR; TCRdb's table is partial and in-frame only. The sample includes about 40,000 clones. Sequenced sample: PBMCs. The source of these receptors is a man aged 30 to 45 in good health and CMV-seronegative.

V usage is TRBV5-6 and J usage is TRBJ2-1; TRBD2 matches at 7 bases. Per germline, CDR1 SGHDT and CDR2 YYEEEE. This CDR3 comprises 15 residues. The ends lost 5 bases at V and 10 bases at J; junction bases unmatched: 15. The CDR3 is CASRRASGLYPEQFF. CDR3 DNA sequence: TGTGCCAGCAGGAGGGCTAGCGGTCTGTACCCAGAGCAGTTCTTC. The entire variable domain, with the rest obtained from reference TRBV5-6 and TRBJ2-1, is as follows: DAGVTQSPTHLIKTRGQQVTLRCSPKSGHDTVSWYQQALGQGPQFIFQYYEEEERQRGNFPDRFSGHQFPNYSSELNVNALLLGDSALYLCASRRASGLYPEQFFGPGTRLTVL.

The chain has TRBV2 and TRBJ2-5; the match to TRBD2 covers 13 bases. CDR3 length: 15 amino acids. Trimming removed 4 bases from V and 4 bases from J; junction bases left unmatched: 3. The germline gives CDR1 SNHLY, CDR2 FYNNEI. CDR3 region: CASSGLAGGRETQYF. In DNA, the CDR3 is TGTGCCAGCAGTGGACTAGCGGGAGGTAGAGAGACCCAGTACTTC.

The chain employs TRBV5-1 and TRBJ1-3, with D unresolved. V was trimmed by 0 bases and J by 0 bases, leaving 16 bases between them. This CDR3 region has 18 residues. CDR1 is SGHRS, CDR2 YFSETQ, per germline. The CDR3 DNA reads as TGCGCCAGCAGCTTGGCCGGCGGGTCCGCGTCCTCTGGAAACACCATATATTTT. This translates into CASSLAGGSASSGNTIYF.

This chain links TRBV7-2 with TRBJ2-7; TRBD2 might be the D (5 bases). With 5 bases removed from V and 2 bases from J, the gap between germline ends came to 7 bases. This CDR3 comprises 12 residues. Per germline, CDR1 SGHTA and CDR2 FQGNSA. The CDR3 nucleotides read TGTGCCAGCAGCATCGGGGCCTACGAGCAGTACTTC. It encodes CASSIGAYEQYF.

The chain links TRBV18 to TRBJ2-5, with D unclear. Trimming pared 4 bases from V and 5 bases from J, leaving 11 bases between. Germline CDR1 reads KGHSH; CDR2 reads LQKENI. This CDR3 contains 13 residues. The CDR3 sequence: CASSQNSEETQYF. CDR3 DNA sequence: TGTGCCAGCTCACAGAATTCGGAGGAGACCCAGTACTTC. Complete variable domain (other parts from reference TRBV18 and TRBJ2-5): NAGVMQNPRHLVRRRGQEARLRCSPMKGHSHVYWYRQLPEEGLKFMVYLQKENIIDESGMPKERFSAEFPKEGPSILRIQQVVRGDSAAYFCASSQNSEETQYFGPGTRLLVL.

V gene TRBV13 combines with J gene TRBJ2-1; 8 positions agree with TRBD2. Trimming took 0 bases from V and 7 from J; bases not matched to a gene: 5. The CDR3 spans 15 residues. Germline lookup yields CDR1 PRHDT and CDR2 FYEKMQ (reference sequence). This CDR3 reads CASSLGPGGLNEQFF. CDR3 DNA sequence: TGTGCCAGCAGCTTAGGTCCGGGGGGGTTGAATGAGCAGTTCTTC.

The gene calls are TRBV7-8 and TRBJ1-5, with TRBD1 matching over 7 bases. The junction had 5 bases not matched to a gene; V was cut back by 2 bases and J by 4 bases. The CDR3 extends over 15 amino acids. The V gene's germline CDR1 is SGHVS and CDR2 FQNEAQ. The CDR3 DNA sequence: TGTGCCAGCAGCTTACGTGGGACAGAGAATCAGCCCCAGCATTTT. Its translation is CASSLRGTENQPQHF.

This rearrangement joins TRBV28 to TRBJ1-2; no firm D call. V was pared by 6 bases and J by 8 bases, with 16 bases between. Germline CDR1 and CDR2: MDHEN and SYDVKM. The CDR3 totals 13 residues. CDR3 in DNA: TGTGCCAGCAGGATCTCCCGGGATTACGGCTACACCTTC. Translation gives CASRISRDYGYTF.

The chain joins TRBV2 to TRBJ2-7, with TRBD2 matching 7 bases. Per germline, CDR1 SNHLY and CDR2 FYNNEI. This CDR3 has 14 residues. J was trimmed by 2 bases and V by 10 bases; bases with no gene match: 11. For the CDR3, the DNA is TGTGCCACCAGGAGGGAGGGAAGCGCCTACGAGCAGTACTTC. Its translation: CATRREGSAYEQYF.

This chain links TRBV5-8 with TRBJ1-1; tentative D call: TRBD1 (6 bases). From germline, CDR1 is SGHTS and CDR2 YDEGEE. V lost 5 bases and J lost 3, with 14 bases in between. CDR3 length: 14 amino acids. The CDR3 reads CASRDQGRDTEAFF. As DNA, the CDR3 is TGTGCCAGCAGGGACCAGGGGAGGGACACTGAAGCTTTCTTT.

This rearrangement joins TRBV25-1 to TRBJ2-7, with 9 nucleotides matching TRBD2. The V gene end was trimmed by 6 bases and the J gene end by 6 bases; junction bases not matched to a gene: 9. The CDR3 consists of 14 residues. The germline CDR1 and CDR2 sequences are MGHDK and SYGVNS. CDR3 amino acids: CASRSSLAGFEQYF. In DNA form, the CDR3 reads TGTGCCAGCAGGAGTAGTCTAGCGGGATTCGAGCAGTACTTC.

This chain joins TRBV29-1 and TRBJ1-4; D is unclear. This CDR3 contains 11 residues. Trimming removed 4 bases from V and 4 bases from J, with 4 bases in between. Germline values: CDR1 SQVTM, CDR2 ANQGSEA. The CDR3: CSVVHNEKLFF. The CDR3 DNA sequence: TGCAGCGTTGTACATAATGAAAAACTGTTTTTT.

The rearrangement joins TRBV6-4 to TRBJ1-1; tentatively, D is TRBD1 (6 bases). The germline gives CDR1 MRHNA, CDR2 SNTAGT. V shed 4 bases and J shed 8 bases, with 14 bases lying between them. CDR3 length: 13 residues. The CDR3 loop is CASSAAFGTEAFF. The CDR3 nucleotides are TGTGCCAGCAGTGCGGCGTTCGGGACAGAAGCTTTCTTT.

This rearrangement joins TRBV29-1 to TRBJ2-5, with 7 bases fitting TRBD1. Germline CDR1 is SQVTM and CDR2 is ANQGSEA. V trimming: 7 bases; J trimming: 3 bases; junction bases outside the gene matches: 5. This CDR3 region has 12 residues. The CDR3 spells CSGLDRKETQYF. The CDR3 DNA reads as TGCAGCGGACTGGACAGGAAAGAGACCCAGTACTTC.

The DNA for the CDR3 is TGTGCCAGCAGTCCAGCCATGAGACTAGCGGGAGTAAGAGAGCAGTACTTC. The encoded protein is CASSPAMRLAGVREQYF. V and J are TRBV7-9 and TRBJ2-7, with 12 bases matching TRBD2. Germline V gene sequence: CDR1 SEHNR, CDR2 FQNEAQ (reference sequence). Germline trimming cut 6 bases from V and 7 bases from J; bases unmatched to any gene: 16. The CDR3 sequence is 17 residues long.

Comment on this clone: The junction departs from germline at one end; a sequencing error may be responsible. This chain links TRBV27 with TRBJ1-6; no reliable D call. The CDR3 has 13 residues. CDR1 and CDR2 from the germline V gene are MNHEY and SMNVEV (reference sequence). The DNA for the CDR3 is TGTGCCAGCAGTTCAATTCTGAATTCACCCCTACACTTT. This sequence encodes CASSSILNSPLHF.

This sequence joins TRBV5-6 and TRBJ1-1, with 7 bases fitting TRBD1. The CDR3 has 13 amino acids. J was trimmed by 1 base and V by 4 bases; bases with no gene match: 1. CDR1 is SGHDT and CDR2 is YYEEEE in the germline V gene. CDR3 nucleotides: TGTGCCAGCAGCGGGGACAGGAACACTGAAGCTTTCTTT. Protein sequence: CASSGDRNTEAFF.

Points on this clone: A junction boundary mismatches the germline segment, possibly from a read error. This chain uses TRBV5-1 with TRBJ2-1, with 9 bases lining up with TRBD2. Germline CDR1 and CDR2: SGHRS and YFSETQ. The CDR3 length is 17 residues. The DNA of the CDR3 is TGCGCCAGCAGTTTCCATAGCGGGGGATTCTCCGACAATGAGCAGTTCTTC. Protein: CASSFHSGGFSDNEQFF.

CDR3 residues: CASSLSGGANGELFF. The CDR3 bases are TGTGCCAGCAGCCTTAGCGGGGGGGCAAACGGGGAGCTGTTTTTT. The gene calls are TRBV28 and TRBJ2-2; TRBD2 matches 11 bases. This CDR3 is 15 amino acids long. The germline V gene encodes CDR1 MDHEN and CDR2 SYDVKM. Trimming cost V 6 bases and J 7 bases; bases outside gene matches: 7.

The V gene is TRBV27, the J gene TRBJ2-2; 10 bases fit TRBD2. The germline CDR1 and CDR2 sequences are MNHEY and SMNVEV (reference sequence). The length of the CDR3 is 16 residues. The J segment lost 4 bases and the V segment lost 6 bases, leaving 8 bases of the junction unmatched. The CDR3 here is CASSLAGAIITGELFF. CDR3 DNA: TGTGCCAGCAGCCTAGCGGGAGCCATCATCACCGGGGAGCTGTTTTTT.

The chain combines TRBV29-1 with TRBJ1-1; TRBD1 is a possible D gene (5 bases). The CDR3 sequence is 13 residues long. V dropped 5 bases and J dropped 1 base, with 11 bases sitting between them. Germline V gives CDR1 SQVTM, CDR2 ANQGSEA. In DNA form, the CDR3 reads TGCAGCGTTTTGACAGTTAAGAACACTGAAGCTTTCTTT. This sequence encodes CSVLTVKNTEAFF. Drawing the rest from reference TRBV29-1 and TRBJ1-1, the complete variable domain is SAVISQKPSRDICQRGTSLTIQCQVDSQVTMMFWYRQQPGQSLTLIATANQGSEATYESGFVIDKFPISRPNLTFSTLTVSNMSPEDSSIYLCSVLTVKNTEAFFGQGTRLTVV.

CDR3 amino acids: CASSLDKIYGYTF. The CDR3 region has the DNA TGTGCCAGCAGCTTGGACAAGATCTATGGCTACACCTTC. The chain combines TRBV5-6 with TRBJ1-2; D is ambiguous. The germline CDR1 and CDR2 sequences are SGHDT and YYEEEE. V gave up 0 bases and J gave up 4 bases, with 7 bases separating them. CDR3 size: 13 residues.

The J gene is TRBJ2-1, the V gene TRBV25-1; 10 nucleotides match TRBD2. Germline values: CDR1 MGHDK, CDR2 SYGVNS. Germline trimming cut 6 bases from V and 2 bases from J; bases unmatched to any gene: 1. CDR3 length equals 14 residues. The CDR3 spells CASRSGGAYNEQFF. CDR3 DNA sequence: TGTGCCAGCAGGAGCGGGGGGGCCTACAATGAGCAGTTCTTC.

This CDR3 reads CASTEGQGYYEQYF. CDR3 nucleotide sequence: TGTGCCAGCACCGAGGGACAGGGTTACTACGAGCAGTACTTC. The chain uses TRBV7-9 and TRBJ2-7; TRBD1 matches 9 bases. The CDR3 is made up of 14 amino acids. The V gene's germline CDR1 is SEHNR and CDR2 FQNEAQ (reference sequence). With 7 bases clipped from V and 3 bases from J, the junction kept 7 bases outside the gene matches.

The CDR3 region has the DNA TGTGCCAGCAGCCCACCGACCGGGAATTCACCCCTCCACTTT. Amino acid sequence: CASSPPTGNSPLHF. The chain couples TRBV7-8 to TRBJ1-6, with D hard to call. The CDR3 consists of 14 residues. V lost 5 bases and J lost 7, with 12 bases in between. The V gene's germline CDR1 is SGHVS and CDR2 FQNEAQ.

V is TRBV10-3 and J is TRBJ1-2, with D tentatively TRBD1 (6 bases). V gave up 6 bases and J gave up 6 bases, with 11 bases separating them. This CDR3 has 12 residues. Germline assignment: CDR1 ENHRY and CDR2 SYGVKD. The CDR3, as DNA: TGTGCCATCAGCCGACAGGAGAATGGCTACACCTTC. It codes for CAISRQENGYTF.

The chain carries TRBV7-6 and TRBJ2-1, with D maybe TRBD2 (6 bases). Germline V gene lookup returns CDR1 SGHVS and CDR2 FNYEAQ. The ends were cut back, 5 bases at V and 10 bases at J, with 21 bases in the middle. CDR3 size: 15 residues. The CDR3, as DNA: TGTGCCAGCAGCGGCATGGGGACGCGGGGAGGCGAGCAGTTCTTC. Amino acids: CASSGMGTRGGEQFF.